Presented here are 22 T cell receptor beta chains from one specimen sequenced in a study of early T cells in non-severe SARS-CoV-2 infection. TCRdb ran MiXCR on the 5' RACE reads and lists one entry per CDR3 protein. Of fewer than 80,000 distinct CDR3 sequences in the sample, roughly a tenth were seen once. The sequencing input was whole blood. Receptors originate from an adult who was a healthcare worker with PCR-confirmed SARS-CoV-2 infection or an uninfected control (not recorded which).

The chain uses TRBV27 and TRBJ2-1; D tentatively fits TRBD1 or TRBD2 (6 bases each). V dropped 2 bases and J dropped 5 bases, with 10 bases sitting between them. This CDR3 comprises 14 residues. Germline CDR1 and CDR2: MNHEY and SMNVEV (reference sequence). The CDR3 loop reads CASSLVRGHNEQFF. The CDR3 DNA follows: TGTGCCAGCAGTTTAGTCCGGGGGCACAATGAGCAGTTCTTC.

This clonotype was observed many times. The chain joins TRBV11-2 to TRBJ2-1, with 8 positions matching TRBD2. This CDR3 comprises 16 residues. CDR1 and CDR2 (germline): SGHAT, FQNNGV. V lost 5 bases and J lost 8; bases outside the gene matches: 14. The CDR3 region has the DNA TGTGCCAGCAGCCAAGATAGCGGGGCAGCGAGTGATGAGCAGTTCTTC. Protein: CASSQDSGAASDEQFF.

On this clonotype: The junction shows a germline mismatch at one end, possibly a read error. The chain's CDR3 is CASSPVSAQNTQYF. The CDR3 bases are TGTGCCAGCAGCCCAGTCAGCGCGCAAAACACTCAGTACTTC. The chain links TRBV7-9 to TRBJ2-4; D ambiguous. This CDR3 is 14 amino acids long. The germline gives CDR1 SEHNR, CDR2 FQNEAQ (reference sequence).

This clonotype was observed at least ten times. V gene TRBV5-4 combines with J gene TRBJ2-1; no firm D call. The CDR3 consists of 12 residues. Trimming left V 4 bases short and J 8 bases short, with 10 bases between. Germline V lookup: CDR1 SGHNT, CDR2 YYREEE (reference sequence). The CDR3: CASSRWNDEQFF. The CDR3, as DNA: TGTGCCAGCAGCCGTTGGAACGATGAGCAGTTCTTC.

This clonotype was observed many times. The V and J genes are TRBV7-3 and TRBJ2-1, with D perhaps matching TRBD1 or TRBD2 (5 bases each). The germline V gene has CDR1 SGHTA and CDR2 FQGTGA. The ends were cut back, 5 bases at V and 2 bases at J, with 16 bases in the middle. The length of the CDR3 is 16 residues. DNA for the CDR3: TGTGCCAGCAGCGCCCCCGGGACCAGACCCTACAATGAGCAGTTCTTC. Residues: CASSAPGTRPYNEQFF. The whole variable domain, remainder taken from reference TRBV7-3 and TRBJ2-1, is GAGVSQTPSNKVTEKGKYVELRCDPISGHTALYWYRQSLGQGPEFLIYFQGTGAADDSGLPNDRFFAVRPEGSVSTLKIQRTERGDSAVYLCASSAPGTRPYNEQFFGPGTRLTVL.

The J gene is TRBJ1-2, the V gene TRBV11-2; the match to TRBD1 covers 8 bases. The CDR3 covers 14 residues. Trimming at V came to 7 bases and at J to 3 bases, leaving 7 bases not matched to a gene. CDR1 is SGHAT and CDR2 is FQNNGV in the germline V gene. CDR3 protein: CASTRTGSHYGYTF. The CDR3 DNA reads as TGTGCCAGCACCAGGACAGGGTCTCACTATGGCTACACCTTC.

In its sample, this clonotype was seen a few times. The rearrangement joins TRBV30 to TRBJ2-1; D is perhaps TRBD2 (5 bases). There are 14 residues in the CDR3. V was trimmed by 0 bases and J by 10 bases, leaving 16 bases between them. CDR1 and CDR2 (germline): GTSNPN, SVGIG (reference sequence). The CDR3 spells CAWSVPDGINEQFF. The CDR3 DNA is TGTGCCTGGAGTGTACCTGACGGGATTAACGAGCAGTTCTTC.

This clonotype occurred a few times. The chain couples TRBV11-2 to TRBJ2-2; no clear D. The germline V and J ends were trimmed by 4 bases and 5 bases, with 8 bases remaining between them. This CDR3 spans 13 amino acids. In germline, CDR1 is SGHAT, CDR2 FQNNGV. CDR3 region: CASSSLRTGELFF. CDR3 sequence (DNA): TGTGCCAGCAGCTCCCTGCGAACCGGGGAGCTGTTTTTT.

The V gene is TRBV20-1, the J gene TRBJ1-1, with unresolved D. This CDR3 comprises 16 residues. The V gene lost 0 bases and the J gene lost 1 base, with 15 bases spanning the gap. Germline CDR1 DFQATT, CDR2 SNEGSKA (reference sequence). The CDR3 nucleotides read TGCAGTGCTAGAGATTGGCAGTTTAGTAAGAACACTGAAGCTTTCTTT. This codes for CSARDWQFSKNTEAFF.

This clonotype was detected many times. The chain recombines TRBV4-1 with TRBJ2-1, with 7 bases matching TRBD2. CDR3 length: 15 residues. Germline V CDR1 and CDR2: MGHRA, YSYEKL. The J segment lost 7 bases and the V segment lost 6 bases, leaving 12 bases of the junction unmatched. CDR3 loop: CASRGVREGLNEQFF. CDR3 bases: TGCGCCAGCAGGGGAGTAAGGGAGGGCCTGAATGAGCAGTTCTTC.

This clonotype came up many times. This chain uses TRBV29-1 with TRBJ2-3, with 7 positions matching TRBD2. The CDR3 has 15 amino acids. Germline V gives CDR1 SQVTM, CDR2 ANQGSEA. V lost 5 bases to trimming and J lost 3 bases; unmatched junction nucleotides: 11. CDR3 residues: CSVLNRGGRTDTQYF. CDR3 in DNA: TGCAGCGTTCTCAATAGAGGCGGGAGAACAGATACGCAGTATTTT.

The chain joins TRBV6-6 to TRBJ2-7; D unresolved. Germline values: CDR1 MNHNY, CDR2 SVGAGI (reference sequence). V lost 0 bases, J lost 5 bases, and 11 bases lay in between. This CDR3 spans 14 amino acids. The CDR3 region has the DNA TGTGCCAGCAGTTACTCCGGCAGGCCCCACGAGCAGTACTTC. This gives the protein CASSYSGRPHEQYF.

Ten or more counts support this clonotype. This sequence joins TRBV29-1 and TRBJ2-6; D is ambiguous. Germline V gene data show CDR1 as SQVTM and CDR2 as ANQGSEA. This CDR3 contains 12 residues. This CDR3 reads CGVGDGANVLTF. CDR3 DNA: TGCGGTGTAGGAGATGGGGCCAACGTCCTGACTTTC.

This clonotype came up a few times. This CDR3 is CASSTRGTGTYEQYF. The CDR3 bases are TGTGCCAGCAGTACTCGTGGGACAGGGACCTACGAGCAGTACTTC. This sequence joins TRBV6-5 and TRBJ2-7, with TRBD1 matching over 9 bases. The length of the CDR3 is 15 residues. Germline CDR1 and CDR2: MNHEY and SVGAGI. V was clipped by 5 bases and J by 2 bases; unmatched bases: 7.

V gene TRBV20-1 combines with J gene TRBJ2-7; a weak D match, TRBD2 (6 bases). The CDR3 length is 15 residues. Deletions cut 1 base from V and 3 bases from J, with 16 bases between. Germline V gene data show CDR1 as DFQATT and CDR2 as SNEGSKA (reference sequence). CDR3 region: CSARAWRDTNYEQYF. The CDR3 nucleotides read TGCAGTGCTAGAGCTTGGCGGGATACTAACTACGAGCAGTACTTC.

CDR3 sequence (DNA): TGTGCCAGCAGCTTACGTGGGGACACGCAAGAGACCCAGTACTTC. The encoded protein is CASSLRGDTQETQYF. This rearrangement joins TRBV7-9 to TRBJ2-5, with D perhaps matching TRBD1 (6 bases). V was pared by 2 bases and J by 2 bases, with 12 bases between. Germline values: CDR1 SEHNR, CDR2 FQNEAQ (reference sequence). CDR3 length: 15 amino acids.

This clonotype has ten or more counts. CDR3 DNA: TGTGCCAGCAGCACCTCCTGGGGAACGAACACCGGGGAGCTGTTTTTT. It encodes CASSTSWGTNTGELFF. The rearrangement joins TRBV5-8 to TRBJ2-2; D remains ambiguous. Germline V lookup: CDR1 SGHTS, CDR2 YDEGEE. Trimming removed 4 bases at V and 0 bases at J, with 13 bases between. The CDR3 has 16 amino acids.

This clonotype was counted a few times. The chain carries TRBV2 and TRBJ1-5; the D is unclear. Germline V CDR1 and CDR2: SNHLY, FYNNEI. Trimming removed 7 bases at V and 7 bases at J, with 11 bases between. CDR3 length equals 12 residues. The DNA of the CDR3 is TGTGCCAGCACGGAGCGGGGACAGCCCCAGCATTTT. Its translation is CASTERGQPQHF.

The rearrangement uses TRBV11-3 and TRBJ2-1; D remains unclear. Trimming removed 5 bases from V and 6 bases from J, with 14 bases in between. CDR1 and CDR2 (germline): SGHNT, YENEEA. The CDR3 totals 14 residues. The CDR3 here is CASSPGVMGNEQFF. CDR3 in DNA: TGTGCCAGCAGCCCCGGAGTTATGGGCAATGAGCAGTTCTTC.

This clonotype was seen repeatedly, ten times or more. The chain has TRBV19 and TRBJ2-2; 13 bases line up with TRBD2. V was pared by 5 bases and J by 5 bases, with 11 bases of the junction left unmatched. The length of the CDR3 is 18 residues. Per the germline V gene, CDR1 is LNHDA and CDR2 is SQIVND (reference sequence). Here the CDR3 reads CASSFLVTSGRRTGELFF. The DNA of the CDR3 is TGTGCCAGTAGTTTCCTCGTGACTAGCGGGAGGAGAACCGGGGAGCTGTTTTTT.

This clonotype was observed a few times. J is TRBJ2-3 and V is TRBV29-1, with a weak D call TRBD1 (5 bases). The V gene lost 6 bases and the J gene lost 1 base, with 11 bases spanning the gap. The CDR3 has 13 amino acids. Germline lookup yields CDR1 SQVTM and CDR2 ANQGSEA. The CDR3, as DNA: TGCAGCGTCCGACAGTGGGGCACAGATACGCAGTATTTT. It encodes CSVRQWGTDTQYF.

The table lists this clonotype with many counts. The J gene is TRBJ1-5, the V gene TRBV11-2, with TRBD1 matching 7 bases. The CDR3 runs 14 residues. From germline, CDR1 is SGHAT and CDR2 FQNNGV. The V and J ends lost 5 bases and 3 bases, in that order; junction bases with no gene match: 4. CDR3 sequence: CASSLGQDNQPQHF. In DNA, the CDR3 is TGTGCCAGCAGCCTAGGACAGGACAATCAGCCCCAGCATTTT.